Below, 12 T cell receptor beta chains from the same sample are listed, as sequenced in a study of cytomegalovirus exposure and HLA in healthy donors. 13 Jbeta primers and 60 Vbeta primers were used for the PCR. Sequenced by immunoSEQ multiplex PCR; TCRdb stores in-frame clones only, minus some. The data hold around 150,000 clones, with 75% to 80% observed a single time. Sequenced: PBMCs. These receptors originate from a man aged 45 to 65 in good health and CMV-seropositive.

The chain carries TRBV6-5 and TRBJ2-3, with D possibly being TRBD2 (6 bases). This CDR3 has 16 residues. Germline V gene data show CDR1 as MNHEY and CDR2 as SVGAGI. Trimming pared 4 bases from V and 1 base from J, leaving 15 bases between. CDR3 DNA: TGTGCCAGCAGTTCCCCTCGGGCGGGGCGCACAGATACGCAGTATTTT. Translation gives CASSSPRAGRTDTQYF.

The V and J genes are TRBV18 and TRBJ1-2; D is undetermined. Trimming stripped 1 base from V and 5 bases from J, with 11 bases between. This CDR3 has 14 residues. CDR1 and CDR2 (germline): KGHSH, LQKENI. CDR3 sequence (DNA): TGTGCCAGCTCACCACTTTCGGGTGCTTATGGCTACACCTTC. This encodes CASSPLSGAYGYTF. Combining the CDR3 with reference TRBV18 and TRBJ1-2 gives the whole variable domain NAGVMQNPRHLVRRRGQEARLRCSPMKGHSHVYWYRQLPEEGLKFMVYLQKENIIDESGMPKERFSAEFPKEGPSILRIQQVVRGDSAAYFCASSPLSGAYGYTFGSGTRLTVV.

This chain links TRBV6-5 with TRBJ2-7; D possibly corresponds to TRBD1 (5 bases). Trimming took off 4 bases at V and 3 bases at J, with 19 bases between the two ends. The CDR3 is 16 residues long. From germline, CDR1 is MNHEY and CDR2 SVGAGI. CDR3 DNA sequence: TGTGCCAGCAGTTGCATCCTGGGTCCCAGGGACTACGAGCAGTACGTC. Translation gives CASSCILGPRDYEQYV.

On this clone: One junction end does not reproduce the germline sequence, and a read error may be involved. This chain connects TRBV11-1 to TRBJ2-4, with D tentatively TRBD2 (5 bases). The CDR3 is 12 amino acids. The V gene's germline CDR1 is SGHAT and CDR2 FQDESV (reference sequence). The CDR3 here is CASSLASGSVHF. DNA for the CDR3: TGTGCCAGCAGCTTAGCGTCGGGGTCTGTACACTTC.

The J gene is TRBJ1-2, the V gene TRBV5-4, with D tentatively TRBD1 (6 bases). Germline V CDR1 and CDR2: SGHNT, YYREEE (reference sequence). V was clipped by 1 base and J by 8 bases, with 12 bases between them. CDR3 size: 13 residues. The CDR3 protein is CASSLFQGQGYTF. CDR3 DNA sequence: TGTGCCAGCAGCTTGTTTCAGGGGCAGGGCTACACCTTC.

This clone was detected once. The chain couples TRBV10-3 to TRBJ2-7; TRBD2 aligns across 9 bases. V gave up 0 bases and J gave up 3 bases; unmatched junction bases: 6. Per germline, CDR1 ENHRY and CDR2 SYGVKD. This CDR3 has 16 residues. The CDR3 nucleotides are TGTGCCATCAGTGAGTCGGCGGGGGGGGCATACTACGAGCAGTACGTC. This gives the protein CAISESAGGAYYEQYV.

This CDR3 reads CASSRGRDTEAFF. Here the CDR3 DNA reads TGTGCCAGCAGCCGCGGCCGGGACACTGAAGCTTTCTTT. The chain couples TRBV5-6 to TRBJ1-1; D gene ambiguous. Germline lookup yields CDR1 SGHDT and CDR2 YYEEEE. Trimming shortened V by 4 bases and J by 3 bases, and 10 bases separated the two germline ends. The CDR3 extends over 13 amino acids.

This sequence joins TRBV7-2 and TRBJ2-3, with D tentatively TRBD1 (6 bases). CDR1 SGHTA and CDR2 FQGNSA come from the germline V gene. This CDR3 spans 14 amino acids. The V end was cut by 6 bases, the J end by 2 bases, with 12 bases between. The DNA for the CDR3 is TGTGCCAGCAGTTGGACAGATTTCACAGATACGCAGTATTTT. Its protein product is CASSWTDFTDTQYF.

The chain is built from TRBV4-1 and TRBJ1-5; TRBD1 aligns across 7 bases. Germline V CDR1 and CDR2: MGHRA, YSYEKL. The CDR3 has 15 amino acids. With 2 bases clipped from V and 7 bases from J, the junction kept 8 bases outside the gene matches. The CDR3 sequence: CASSQRQGPGQPQHF. Written as DNA, the CDR3 is TGCGCCAGCAGCCAAAGACAGGGTCCGGGACAGCCCCAGCATTTT.

The V gene is TRBV6-5, the J gene TRBJ1-1; 9 bases fit TRBD1. Germline-derived CDR1 and CDR2 are MNHEY and SVGAGI. The CDR3 is 14 amino acids. V dropped 5 bases and J dropped 9; count of bases not matched to a gene: 10. The CDR3 sequence: CASSDTGQGWKAFF. CDR3 nucleotide sequence: TGTGCCAGCAGTGACACCGGACAGGGGTGGAAAGCTTTCTTT.

This clone was seen a few times. The chain is built from TRBV7-2 and TRBJ2-5; 7 nucleotides line up with TRBD1. Germline assignment: CDR1 SGHTA and CDR2 FQGNSA. CDR3 length equals 15 residues. V shed 5 bases and J 9 bases; nucleotides not matched to a gene: 15. The CDR3 sequence is CASSTLGQTRGAQYF. The CDR3 DNA sequence: TGTGCCAGCAGCACCCTGGGACAGACTCGTGGGGCCCAGTACTTC.

J is TRBJ2-3 and V is TRBV25-1, with a possible D match to TRBD1 (5 bases). With 4 bases removed from V and 1 base from J, the gap between germline ends came to 9 bases. Germline-derived CDR1 and CDR2 are MGHDK and SYGVNS. CDR3 size: 14 residues. The CDR3 DNA reads as TGTGCCAGCAGTGCGGCCAGGGGCACAGATACGCAGTATTTT. Its protein is CASSAARGTDTQYF.